The entry below describes one T cell receptor beta chain. No antigen is known for it. One base away there is no much larger clone; base qualities are not given. Sequences ENHRY (CDR1) and SYGVKD (CDR2) are obtained from the germline V gene. From V the trimming removes 0 bases and from J it removes 2 bases, while the gene matches leave 5 bases of the junction unaccounted for. From the cysteine up to the phenylalanine, the CDR3 has a length of 16 residues. Only CDR3 DNA is held: 48 bases, read in frame from base 1. The study was a case-control design nested within a healthcare worker cohort in London, UK, with weekly nasopharyngeal swab PCR tests and blood sampling. Healthcare workers were recruited during the week of the UK lockdown, between 23 and 31 March 2020, and followed weekly for up to roughly 15 weeks. The data were taken from a study of early T cells in non-severe SARS-CoV-2 infection (dated by TCRdb to about 2021). Regarding the complete study: TCR sequencing used bulk RNA from unsorted whole blood, so alpha and beta chains could not be paired.

Study-wide conclusions, independent of this receptor: VDJdb matching was skewed toward anti-spike CD8 responses and likely underestimated virus-specific expansions by missing private and CD4 specificities.

The library was generated by 5' RACE. The sequencing machine was a NextSeq 500. To correct for sequencing error and PCR bias, the TCR library protocol tagged individual cDNA molecules with unique molecular identifiers. Both TCR alpha and beta chains were sequenced, and tight co-correlation was observed between alpha and beta sequence abundances in each sample. As for the original processing: V gene, J gene and CDR3 annotation of TCR sequences was performed with Decombinator V4. Expanded TCRs were defined as changing significantly between any two time points under a Poisson model with p below 0.0001. TCR abundances were normalised to the total number of TCRs sequenced per sample and were expressed as counts per million. MAIT TCRs were defined by TRAV1-2 paired with TRAJ12, TRAJ20 or TRAJ33, and iNKT TCRs by TRAV10 paired with TRAJ18. VDJdb, accessed 1 November 2021, was searched for CMV, EBV and SARS-CoV-2 annotated TCRs, with TCRs annotated for multiple antigens excluded. TCRdb applied fastp at Q25 and MiXCR to the public reads, then kept only in-frame beta chains. Rows merge per CDR3 protein into single entries with the most common DNA and genes. It is TCRdb's table, rather than the study itself, that gives the V and J calls and clone size. For this sample the table gives 45,000 to 60,000 distinct CDR3 sequences, of which about 8.4% were detected only once. The leading ten clones occupy 3% to 3.5% of the sample.

The chain joins TRBV10-3 to TRBJ2-5, with 8 junctional bases fitting TRBD2. This receptor was obtained from an adult who was a healthcare worker with PCR-confirmed SARS-CoV-2 infection or an uninfected control (not recorded which). Sequenced material: whole blood. The DNA sequence is as follows: TGTGCCATCAGTGAGTCGAGCCGCGGGAGGCAAGAGACCCAGTACTTC. Its coded protein is CAISESSRGRQETQYF.